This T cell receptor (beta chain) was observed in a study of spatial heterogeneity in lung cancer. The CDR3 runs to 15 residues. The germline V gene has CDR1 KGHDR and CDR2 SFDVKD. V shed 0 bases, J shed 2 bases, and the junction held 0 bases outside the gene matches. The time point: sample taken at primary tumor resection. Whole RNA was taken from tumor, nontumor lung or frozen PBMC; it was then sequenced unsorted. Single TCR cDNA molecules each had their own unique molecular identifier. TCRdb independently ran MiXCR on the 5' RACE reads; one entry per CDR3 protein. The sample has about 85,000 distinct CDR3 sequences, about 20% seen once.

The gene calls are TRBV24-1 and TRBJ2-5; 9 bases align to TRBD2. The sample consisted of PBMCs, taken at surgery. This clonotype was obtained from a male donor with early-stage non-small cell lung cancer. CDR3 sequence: CATSDLAGGQETQYF. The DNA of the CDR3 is TGTGCCACCAGTGATTTGGCGGGGGGGCAAGAGACCCAGTACTTC.